This T cell receptor (beta chain) was retrieved from a study of CD8 T cells in ankylosing spondylitis. General study points: There was reportedly significant enrichment of clones that were disease-linked in matched ankylosing spondylitis synovial fluid. In peripheral blood, disease-linked CD8+ clones occurred at relatively low frequencies. Ankylosing spondylitis blood appeared to carry a characteristic TCR beta motif of roughly eight highly homologous variants.

By quantitative 5'-RACE with molecular barcodes, the TCR beta libraries were made. TCRdb fed the 5' RACE reads into MiXCR, producing one record per CDR3 protein. This sample has 650,000 to 800,000 distinct CDR3 sequences, with 15% to 20% found just once. This clonotype appeared a few times. The antigen is not known. The V gene's germline CDR1 is MNHEY and CDR2 SMNVEV (reference sequence). V dropped 2 bases and J dropped 5 bases, with 13 bases sitting between them. The CDR3 totals 14 residues. The V gene is TRBV27, the J gene TRBJ2-7; TRBD1 or TRBD2 may be the D gene (5 bases each). Specimen: blood, either unsorted or a sorted T cell fraction (not recorded which). The receptor was isolated from a male donor with ankylosing spondylitis. DNA for the CDR3: TGTGCCAGCAGTTTAACTTGGGGGAGCAACGAGCAGTACTTC. This encodes CASSLTWGSNEQYF.